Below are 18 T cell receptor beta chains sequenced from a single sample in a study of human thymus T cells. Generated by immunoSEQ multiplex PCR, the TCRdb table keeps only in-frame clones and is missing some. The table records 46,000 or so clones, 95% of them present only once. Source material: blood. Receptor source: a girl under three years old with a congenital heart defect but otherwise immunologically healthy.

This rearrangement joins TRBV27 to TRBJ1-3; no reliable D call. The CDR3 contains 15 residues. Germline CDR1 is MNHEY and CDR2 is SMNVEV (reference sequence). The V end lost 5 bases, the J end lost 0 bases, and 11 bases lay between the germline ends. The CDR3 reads CASSPASFSGNTIYF. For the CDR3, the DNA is TGTGCCAGCAGTCCCGCGAGTTTCTCTGGAAACACCATATATTTT.

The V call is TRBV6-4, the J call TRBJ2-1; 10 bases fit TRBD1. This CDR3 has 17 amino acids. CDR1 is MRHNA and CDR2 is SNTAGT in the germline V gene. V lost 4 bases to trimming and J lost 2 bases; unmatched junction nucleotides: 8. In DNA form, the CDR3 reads TGTGCCAGCAGTGGTGGGCCCGGGACAGGGGCCTACAATGAGCAGTTCTTC. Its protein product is CASSGGPGTGAYNEQFF.

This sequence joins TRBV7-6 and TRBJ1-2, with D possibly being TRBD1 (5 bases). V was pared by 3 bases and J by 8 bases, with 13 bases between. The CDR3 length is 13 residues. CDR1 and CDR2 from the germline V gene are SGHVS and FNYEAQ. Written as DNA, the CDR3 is TGTGCCAGCAGCTTTAGACAGTGGGGAGGCTACACCTTC. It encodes CASSFRQWGGYTF. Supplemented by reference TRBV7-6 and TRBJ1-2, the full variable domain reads GAGVSQSPRYKVTKRGQDVALRCDPISGHVSLYWYRQALGQGPEFLTYFNYEAQQDKSGLPNDRFSAERPEGSISTLTIQRTEQRDSAMYRCASSFRQWGGYTFGSGTRLTVV.

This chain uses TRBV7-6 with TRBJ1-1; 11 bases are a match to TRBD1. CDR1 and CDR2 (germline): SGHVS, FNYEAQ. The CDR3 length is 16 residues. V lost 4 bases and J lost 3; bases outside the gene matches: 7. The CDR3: CASSSPPGQGDTEAFF. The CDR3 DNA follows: TGTGCCAGCAGCTCCCCGCCGGGACAGGGGGACACTGAAGCTTTCTTT.

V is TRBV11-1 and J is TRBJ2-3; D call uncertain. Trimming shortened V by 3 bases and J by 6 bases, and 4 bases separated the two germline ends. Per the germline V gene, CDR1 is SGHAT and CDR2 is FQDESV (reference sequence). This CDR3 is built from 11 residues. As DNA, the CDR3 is TGTGCCAGCAGCTTCTCGGATACGCAGTATTTT. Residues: CASSFSDTQYF.

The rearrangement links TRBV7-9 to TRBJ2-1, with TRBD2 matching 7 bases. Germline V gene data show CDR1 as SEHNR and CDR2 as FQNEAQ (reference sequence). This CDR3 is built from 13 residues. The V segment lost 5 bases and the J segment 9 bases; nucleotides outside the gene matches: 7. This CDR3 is CASSAKLASEQFF. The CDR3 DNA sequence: TGTGCCAGCAGCGCCAAACTAGCGTCTGAGCAGTTCTTC.

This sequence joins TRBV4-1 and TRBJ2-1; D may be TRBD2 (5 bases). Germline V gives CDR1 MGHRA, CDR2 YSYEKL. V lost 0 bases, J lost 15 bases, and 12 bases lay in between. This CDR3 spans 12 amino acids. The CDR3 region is CASSQDWRARFF. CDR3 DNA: TGCGCCAGCAGCCAAGATTGGCGGGCACGGTTCTTC.

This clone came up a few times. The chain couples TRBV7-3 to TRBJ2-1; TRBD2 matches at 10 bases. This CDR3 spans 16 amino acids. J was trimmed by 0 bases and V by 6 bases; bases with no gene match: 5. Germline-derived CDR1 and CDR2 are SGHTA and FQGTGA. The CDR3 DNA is TGTGCCAGCAGTCCGGCTAGCGGGAGCTCCTACAATGAGCAGTTCTTC. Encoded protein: CASSPASGSSYNEQFF.

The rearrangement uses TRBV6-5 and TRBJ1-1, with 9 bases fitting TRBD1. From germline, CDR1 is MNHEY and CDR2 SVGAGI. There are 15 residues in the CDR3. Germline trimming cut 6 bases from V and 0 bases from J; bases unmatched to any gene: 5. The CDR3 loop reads CASRAGTGLNTEAFF. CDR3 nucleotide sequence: TGTGCCAGCAGGGCCGGGACAGGGCTGAACACTGAAGCTTTCTTT.

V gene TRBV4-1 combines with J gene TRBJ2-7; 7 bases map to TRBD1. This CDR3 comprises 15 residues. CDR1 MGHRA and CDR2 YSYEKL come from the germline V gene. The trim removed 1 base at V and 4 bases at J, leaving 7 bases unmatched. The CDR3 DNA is TGCGCCAGCAGCCAAGCCGTACAGGGGATTTACGAGCAGTACTTC. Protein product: CASSQAVQGIYEQYF.

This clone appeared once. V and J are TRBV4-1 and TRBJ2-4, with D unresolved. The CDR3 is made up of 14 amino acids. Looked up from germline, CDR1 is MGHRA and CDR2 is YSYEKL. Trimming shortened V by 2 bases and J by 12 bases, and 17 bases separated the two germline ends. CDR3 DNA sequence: TGCGCCAGCAGCCAAATGGGGATCGCACAACATCAGTACTTC. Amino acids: CASSQMGIAQHQYF.

CDR3 sequence (DNA): TGTGCCAGCGGGGGTTACTATGGCTACACCTTC. Amino acids: CASGGYYGYTF. The chain combines TRBV27 with TRBJ1-2; D is possibly TRBD1 (5 bases). V dropped 8 bases and J dropped 3 bases, with 7 bases sitting between them. The CDR3 is 11 residues long. Germline assignment: CDR1 MNHEY and CDR2 SMNVEV (reference sequence).

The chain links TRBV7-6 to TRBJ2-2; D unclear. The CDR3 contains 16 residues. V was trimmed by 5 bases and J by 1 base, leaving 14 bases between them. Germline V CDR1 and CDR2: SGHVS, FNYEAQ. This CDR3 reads CASSLQNRLNTGELFF. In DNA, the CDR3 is TGTGCCAGCAGCCTCCAAAATAGACTGAACACCGGGGAGCTGTTTTTT.

CDR3 DNA: TGCAGCGTTTTGGAGCGCCTCACCGGGGAGCTGTTTTTT. Residues: CSVLERLTGELFF. J is TRBJ2-2 and V is TRBV29-1; D unresolved. The germline CDR1 and CDR2 sequences are SQVTM and ANQGSEA. Trimming cost V 5 bases and J 4 bases, with 11 bases left between them. This CDR3 spans 13 amino acids.

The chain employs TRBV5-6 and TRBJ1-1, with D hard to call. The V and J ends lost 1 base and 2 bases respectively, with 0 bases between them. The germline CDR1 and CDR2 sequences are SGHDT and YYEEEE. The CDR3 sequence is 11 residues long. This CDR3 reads CASSLNTEAFF. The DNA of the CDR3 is TGTGCCAGCAGCTTGAACACTGAAGCTTTCTTT. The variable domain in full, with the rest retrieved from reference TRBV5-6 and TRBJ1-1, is DAGVTQSPTHLIKTRGQQVTLRCSPKSGHDTVSWYQQALGQGPQFIFQYYEEEERQRGNFPDRFSGHQFPNYSSELNVNALLLGDSALYLCASSLNTEAFFGQGTRLTVV.

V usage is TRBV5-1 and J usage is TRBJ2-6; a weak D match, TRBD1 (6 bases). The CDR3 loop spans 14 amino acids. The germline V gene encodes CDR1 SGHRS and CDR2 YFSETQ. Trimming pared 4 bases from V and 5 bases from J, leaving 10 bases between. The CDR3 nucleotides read TGCGCCAGCAGCCCTCAGGGGAGGGCCAACGTCCTGACTTTC. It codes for CASSPQGRANVLTF.

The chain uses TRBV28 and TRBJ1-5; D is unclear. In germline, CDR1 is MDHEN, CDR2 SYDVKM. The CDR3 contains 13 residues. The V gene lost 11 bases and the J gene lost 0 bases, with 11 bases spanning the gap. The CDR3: CAGQRYSNQPQHF. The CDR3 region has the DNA TGTGCCGGTCAGCGGTATAGCAATCAGCCCCAGCATTTT.

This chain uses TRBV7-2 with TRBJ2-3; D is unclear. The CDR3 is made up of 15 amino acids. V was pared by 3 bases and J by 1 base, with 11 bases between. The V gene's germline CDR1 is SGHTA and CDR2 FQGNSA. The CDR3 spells CASSFQQSGTDTQYF. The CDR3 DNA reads TGTGCCAGCAGCTTCCAGCAATCCGGCACAGATACGCAGTATTTT.